The rows below give T cell receptor beta chains drawn from one sample of a study of T cells in Graves' hyperthyroidism and ophthalmopathy. TCRdb reanalysed the multiplex PCR reads using MiXCR and keeps one entry per CDR3 protein. The table shows a few hundred thousand distinct CDR3 sequences, with roughly an eighth occurring only once. The sequenced sample was blood. These receptors were taken from a woman aged 18 to 35 with Graves' hyperthyroidism. Each CDR3 is given with its conserved first and last residue. D genes are given only for firm matches. Not all rows give a size; the values are once, few, many and, for expanded clones, a class.

j_call,clone_size,v_call,d_call,cdr3_aa,cdr3_nt
TRBJ2-7,many,TRBV29-1,TRBD1,CSAGQTFYEQYF,TGCAGCGCGGGACAGACTTTCTACGAGCAGTACTTC
TRBJ2-7,many,TRBV20-1,TRBD2,CSAREWGLAGVYEQYF,TGCAGTGCTAGAGAATGGGGACTAGCGGGAGTCTACGAGCAGTACTTC
TRBJ1-1,many,TRBV28,-,CASSLEGYSEAFF,TGTGCCAGCAGTCTTGAGGGATATAGTGAAGCTTTCTTT
TRBJ1-2,-,TRBV6-2/TRBV6-3,TRBD1,CASSQRTGGYTF,TGTGCCAGCAGTCAACGGACAGGGGGCTACACCTTC
TRBJ2-2,many,TRBV4-3,-,CASSQPIGGGNTGELFF,TGCGCCAGCAGCCAACCGATTGGCGGAGGGAACACCGGGGAGCTGTTTTTT
TRBJ2-7,-,TRBV18,-,CASSKAGALYEQYF,TGTGCCAGCTCAAAGGCAGGGGCGCTCTACGAGCAGTACTTC
TRBJ1-2,many,TRBV2,-,CASRKPGTRYGYTF,TGTGCCAGCAGAAAACCCGGGACACGCTATGGCTACACCTTC
TRBJ2-6,many,TRBV20-1,-,CSASTGSGANVLTF,TGCAGTGCTAGTACAGGGTCTGGGGCCAACGTCCTGACTTTC
TRBJ2-5,many,TRBV7-2,TRBD1,CASSRTGTETQYF,TGTGCCAGCAGCCGGACAGGGACCGAGACCCAGTACTTC
TRBJ2-2,many,TRBV3-1,TRBD2,CASSQGLSANTGELFF,TGTGCCAGCAGCCAGGGACTATCCGCGAACACCGGGGAGCTGTTTTTT
TRBJ1-2,many,TRBV27,TRBD1,CASSLQGQGYGYTF,TGTGCCAGCAGTCTCCAGGGACAGGGCTATGGCTACACCTTC
TRBJ1-2,-,TRBV5-6,TRBD1,CASSPLDRGLSGYTF,TGTGCCAGCAGCCCCCTCGACAGGGGATTAAGCGGCTACACCTTC
TRBJ1-4,many,TRBV24-1,TRBD1,CATSDSTGAASEKLFF,TGTGCCACCAGTGACTCAACAGGGGCTGCGAGCGAAAAACTGTTTTTT
TRBJ1-1,few,TRBV5-4,-,CASGIDPIRNTEAFF,TGTGCCAGCGGCATAGATCCCATCAGGAACACTGAAGCTTTCTTT
TRBJ2-1,-,TRBV20-1,TRBD2,CSGERGLAGGNERFF,TGCAGTGGGGAGCGGGGACTAGCGGGAGGGAATGAGCGGTTCTTC
TRBJ2-5,many,TRBV20-1,TRBD1,CSAYGTGQETQYF,TGCAGTGCCTACGGGACAGGACAAGAGACCCAGTACTTC
TRBJ2-2,-,TRBV20-1,TRBD1,CSVLSRDRDSGGELFF,TGCAGTGTCTTAAGCCGGGACAGGGATTCGGGAGGGGAGCTGTTTTTT
TRBJ2-4,few,TRBV19,-,CASSMEGAVAKNIQYF,TGTGCCAGTAGTATGGAAGGGGCCGTAGCCAAAAACATTCAGTACTTC
TRBJ1-1,-,TRBV19,TRBD1,CASSMGQGWTEAFF,TGTGCCAGTAGTATGGGACAGGGGTGGACTGAAGCTTTCTTT
TRBJ2-7,many,TRBV20-1,-,CSAFPTDARNEQYF,TGCAGTGCCTTCCCGACGGATGCTCGGAACGAGCAGTACTTC
TRBJ2-7,many,TRBV15,TRBD1,CATSTGQGVYEQYF,TGTGCCACCAGCACCGGACAGGGTGTCTACGAGCAGTACTTC
TRBJ2-3,many,TRBV12-3/TRBV12-4,TRBD2,CASSFGASGGDTQYF,TGTGCCAGCAGTTTCGGTGCTAGCGGGGGGGATACGCAGTATTTT
TRBJ2-7,many,TRBV7-9,-,CASSPLIGEQYF,TGTGCCAGCAGCCCCCTTATAGGGGAGCAGTACTTC
TRBJ2-1,many,TRBV27,-,CASRGGGVNEQFF,TGTGCCAGCAGAGGGGGGGGGGTCAATGAGCAGTTCTTC
TRBJ2-3,many,TRBV18,TRBD2,CASSPGLAASTDTQYF,TGTGCCAGCTCACCGGGACTAGCGGCTAGCACAGATACGCAGTATTTT
TRBJ2-7,many,TRBV7-9,-,CASSLGEAPYEQYF,TGTGCCAGCAGCTTAGGAGAGGCCCCCTACGAGCAGTACTTC
TRBJ1-2,many,TRBV5-1,-,CASSSPDSYYGYTF,TGCGCCAGCAGCTCGCCTGACAGCTACTATGGCTACACCTTC
TRBJ1-5,many,TRBV6-2/TRBV6-3,-,CASGPGGNGQPQHF,TGTGCCAGCGGCCCCGGAGGGAACGGTCAGCCCCAGCATTTT
TRBJ2-1,-,TRBV7-3,TRBD1,CASSLRAGTGTYNEQFF,TGTGCCAGCAGCCTCCGTGCAGGGACAGGAACCTACAATGAGCAGTTCTTC
TRBJ2-2,many,TRBV7-3,-,CASSPKVNTGELFF,TGTGCCAGCAGCCCGAAGGTTAACACCGGGGAGCTGTTTTTT
TRBJ2-1,-,TRBV6-1,-,CASSRVSDYNEQFF,TGTGCCAGCAGTCGCGTATCCGACTACAATGAGCAGTTCTTC
TRBJ2-1,-,TRBV19,TRBD2,CASRQWTRSDEQFF,TGTGCCAGTAGGCAGTGGACTAGGTCCGACGAGCAGTTCTTC
TRBJ2-2,many,TRBV9,TRBD2,CASSVTGGSTGELFF,TGTGCCAGCAGCGTAACGGGAGGATCCACCGGGGAGCTGTTTTTT
TRBJ2-3,-,TRBV11-2,-,CASSLGWGGNTDTQYF,TGTGCCAGCAGCTTGGGGTGGGGCGGGAACACAGATACGCAGTATTTT
TRBJ2-1,many,TRBV7-9,-,CASSSTGFLRNEQFF,TGTGCCAGCAGCTCAACAGGGTTCTTACGCAATGAGCAGTTCTTC
TRBJ2-5,many,TRBV7-2,TRBD2,CASSSPGQMIGLAGGETQYF,TGTGCCAGCAGCTCCCCCGGGCAGATGATAGGACTAGCGGGAGGCGAGACCCAGTACTTC
TRBJ1-1,-,TRBV5-1,-,CASSLGGQNRDTEAFF,TGCGCCAGCAGCTTGGGGGGACAAAATCGGGACACTGAAGCTTTCTTT
TRBJ2-4,many,TRBV2,TRBD1,CASSYYPGQGADIQYF,TGTGCCAGCAGCTACTACCCGGGACAGGGGGCGGACATTCAGTACTTC
TRBJ1-1,-,TRBV12-3/TRBV12-4,-,CASNLQDTGNTEAFF,TGTGCCAGCAATCTTCAGGATACAGGGAACACTGAAGCTTTCTTT
TRBJ2-7,many,TRBV12-3/TRBV12-4,-,CASSLVLGEQYF,TGTGCCAGCAGTCTAGTATTAGGTGAGCAGTACTTC
TRBJ2-5,few,TRBV19,TRBD2,CASSISLAGVGGQETQYF,TGTGCCAGTAGTATTTCACTAGCGGGGGTTGGCGGCCAAGAGACCCAGTACTTC
TRBJ2-3,many,TRBV18,TRBD2,CASSRIGSGVADTQYF,TGTGCCAGCTCACGGATAGGTAGCGGGGTTGCAGATACGCAGTATTTT
TRBJ2-7,-,TRBV6-1,TRBD1,CASSAQGDGGYEQYF,TGTGCCAGCAGTGCACAGGGGGACGGGGGTTACGAGCAGTACTTC
TRBJ2-2,many,TRBV12-3/TRBV12-4,-,CASSLGAGTGELFF,TGTGCCAGCAGTTTGGGGGCAGGCACCGGGGAGCTGTTTTTT